This T cell receptor beta chain emerged from a study of human T cells and chemical hapten exposure. V was trimmed by 2 bases and J by 6 bases, leaving 5 bases between them. The CDR3 length is 12 residues. Germline CDR1 is LGHDT and CDR2 is YNNKEL (reference sequence). TCRdb processed the RACE reads anew with MiXCR; each CDR3 protein has one entry. The repertoire holds about 90,000 distinct CDR3 sequences, with roughly a tenth as singletons. This clonotype has at least ten counts. The time point was: patch test 3, about 24 weeks after DPC sensitization. Noted treatment: therapeutic diphenylcyclopropenone sensitization with weekly scalp DPC.

The receptor comes from a woman under 40 with alopecia areata. Some clones in this sample may be carry-over from other donors' samples. The chain joins TRBV3-1 to TRBJ2-1; D is unresolved. Sequenced here: whole blood, sampled in connection with sensitization to the hapten diphenylcyclopropenone (DPC). The CDR3 region is CASSQPPNEQFF. The CDR3 DNA reads as TGTGCCAGCAGCCAACCCCCCAATGAGCAGTTCTTC.